The 31 T cell receptor beta chains presented below share a single source sample, sequenced in a study of immune characterization of retroperitoneal liposarcoma. TCRdb fed the PCR reads into MiXCR, producing one record per CDR3 protein. This sample has approximately 11,000 distinct CDR3 sequences, with over 25% found just once. Material: blood. The receptors were sampled from a male donor with retroperitoneal liposarcoma.

This clonotype was recorded at least ten times. The V call is TRBV6-1, the J call TRBJ1-1; TRBD1 aligns across 9 bases. Germline CDR1 and CDR2: MNHNS and SASEGT. The V gene end was trimmed by 8 bases and the J gene end by 0 bases; junction bases not matched to a gene: 4. This CDR3 spans 14 amino acids. CDR3 in DNA: TGTGCCAGCGGGGGGGACAGGGTGAACACTGAAGCTTTCTTT. It translates to CASGGDRVNTEAFF.

This clonotype was found many times. CDR3 sequence reads: CASSNKPGPFYNEQFF. Here the CDR3 DNA reads TGTGCCAGCAGCAACAAACCGGGACCCTTCTACAATGAGCAGTTCTTC. The V gene is TRBV4-2, the J gene TRBJ2-1, with D perhaps given as TRBD1 or TRBD2 (5 bases each). The germline CDR1 and CDR2 sequences are LGHNA and YNFKEQ. V gave up 5 bases and J gave up 3 bases, with 17 bases separating them. The CDR3 runs to 16 residues.

Note on this clonotype: A much larger clone lies one base from this, so it may be a read error. The CDR3 sequence: CASSPRTTLSVNEQYF. CDR3 sequence (DNA): TGCGCCAGCAGCCCGAGGACCACCCTCTCGGTCAATGAGCAGTACTTC. V gene TRBV5-1 combines with J gene TRBJ2-5; unclear D gene. V was pared by 4 bases and J by 11 bases, with 27 bases between. The CDR3 is 16 residues long. Germline CDR1 is SGHRS and CDR2 is YFSETQ.

This rearrangement joins TRBV11-3 to TRBJ2-1; the D gene is possibly TRBD1 (6 bases). Germline lookup yields CDR1 SGHNT and CDR2 YENEEA. V gave up 2 bases and J gave up 5 bases, with 16 bases separating them. This CDR3 contains 16 residues. CDR3 nucleotides: TGTGCCAGCAGCTTATGGGCCTCGGGGACACACAATGAGCAGTTCTTC. The encoded protein is CASSLWASGTHNEQFF.

V and J are TRBV4-3 and TRBJ2-2; no definite D call. The CDR3 consists of 14 residues. V was shortened by 2 bases and J by 6 bases, with 10 bases between the two germline ends. Germline CDR1 LGHNA, CDR2 YSLEER. CDR3 loop: CASSQSQAAGELFF. Written as DNA, the CDR3 is TGCGCCAGCAGCCAATCCCAGGCGGCCGGGGAGCTGTTTTTT.

This chain links TRBV6-1 with TRBJ1-3, with no clear D. The CDR3 has 15 amino acids. Trimming left V 1 base short and J 5 bases short, with 12 bases between. In germline, CDR1 is MNHNS, CDR2 SASEGT. DNA for the CDR3: TGTGCCAGCAGTGAAGTGGGCAGGCGCCGAAACACCATATATTTT. It specifies CASSEVGRRRNTIYF.

The chain joins TRBV4-1 to TRBJ1-5; weak D call: TRBD1 (5 bases). Trimming cost V 4 bases and J 1 base, with 11 bases left between them. This CDR3 is 15 amino acids long. CDR1 and CDR2 from the germline V gene are MGHRA and YSYEKL. Here the CDR3 DNA reads TGCGCCAGCAGCCCCCGCAGGGTGAGCAATCAGCCCCAGCATTTT. Translating gives CASSPRRVSNQPQHF.

The chain has TRBV7-2 and TRBJ1-2; 9 bases fit TRBD1. V gave up 5 bases and J gave up 6 bases; unmatched junction bases: 7. This CDR3 has 14 residues. Germline loops: CDR1 SGHTA, CDR2 FQGNSA. DNA for the CDR3: TGTGCCAGCAGCCGGACAGGGGAGTTTGATGGCTACACCTTC. It is translated as CASSRTGEFDGYTF.

V is TRBV11-3 and J is TRBJ2-7; 8 nucleotides agree with TRBD1. The junction had 7 bases not matched to a gene; V was cut back by 1 base and J by 5 bases. Germline loops: CDR1 SGHNT, CDR2 YENEEA. This CDR3 has 15 residues. The CDR3 region is CASSLGFGRGHEQYF. Written as DNA, the CDR3 is TGTGCCAGCAGCTTAGGATTCGGCAGGGGGCACGAGCAGTACTTC.

The V and J genes are TRBV11-3 and TRBJ2-1; D not resolved. V was clipped by 3 bases and J by 6 bases, with 9 bases between them. There are 13 residues in the CDR3. CDR1 SGHNT and CDR2 YENEEA come from the germline V gene. This chain's CDR3 is CASSLPGTNEQFF. For the CDR3, the DNA is TGTGCCAGCAGCTTGCCCGGTACCAATGAGCAGTTCTTC.

The rearrangement links TRBV12-3 or TRBV12-4 to TRBJ1-2, with 9 positions matching TRBD1. The CDR3 has 14 amino acids. V lost 8 bases to trimming and J lost 3 bases; unmatched junction nucleotides: 7. The CDR3 sequence: CASGRQGGDYGYTF. The CDR3 DNA reads as TGTGCCAGCGGGCGACAGGGGGGGGACTATGGCTACACCTTC.

The chain employs TRBV3-1 and TRBJ2-1, with D possibly being TRBD2 (6 bases). The CDR3 has 19 residues. Per the germline V gene, CDR1 is LGHDT and CDR2 is YNNKEL (reference sequence). Trimming took 4 bases from V and 5 from J, leaving 27 bases between them. This CDR3 is CASSPTHGAGRGAHNEQFF. DNA of the CDR3: TGTGCCAGCAGCCCAACGCATGGGGCTGGGCGGGGCGCACACAATGAGCAGTTCTTC.

There are a few counts of this clonotype. The rearrangement links TRBV6-1 to TRBJ2-2; no clear D. The CDR3 extends over 14 amino acids. Germline assignment: CDR1 MNHNS and CDR2 SASEGT. V was shortened by 6 bases and J by 1 base, with 9 bases between the two germline ends. The CDR3 loop reads CASRVTMNTGELFF. In DNA, the CDR3 is TGTGCCAGCAGGGTCACTATGAACACCGGGGAGCTGTTTTTT.

V usage is TRBV12-3 or TRBV12-4 and J usage is TRBJ2-3, with 12 bases identical to TRBD2. The CDR3 is 15 residues long. V shed 6 bases and J 2 bases; nucleotides not matched to a gene: 3. The CDR3 here is CASRGLAGATDTQYF. The CDR3 DNA reads as TGTGCCAGCAGGGGACTAGCGGGTGCCACAGATACGCAGTATTTT.

In this sample, this clonotype turned up many times. The J gene is TRBJ2-3, the V gene TRBV5-1; 8 nucleotides align to TRBD2. This CDR3 has 17 residues. After removal of 0 bases from V and 0 bases from J, the junction contained 6 bases not matched to a gene. Looked up from germline, CDR1 is SGHRS and CDR2 is YFSETQ. Here the CDR3 DNA reads TGCGCCAGCAGCTTGGCCCCGGCGGGGGGAAGCACAGATACGCAGTATTTT. Translation gives CASSLAPAGGSTDTQYF.

The chain links TRBV6-5 to TRBJ2-6; 7 nucleotides align to TRBD1. Germline CDR1 and CDR2: MNHEY and SVGAGI. The CDR3 has 16 amino acids. Trimming cost V 5 bases and J 0 bases; bases outside gene matches: 4. This chain's CDR3 is CASSTGQISGANVLTF. The CDR3 DNA is TGTGCCAGCAGTACGGGACAGATCTCTGGGGCCAACGTCCTGACTTTC.

V usage is TRBV6-1 and J usage is TRBJ2-1; D is uncertain. The length of the CDR3 is 12 residues. Deletions cut 6 bases from V and 6 bases from J, with 9 bases between. In germline, CDR1 is MNHNS, CDR2 SASEGT. The DNA of the CDR3 is TGTGCCAGCAGCAACCTAGGCAATGAGCAGTTCTTC. The encoded protein is CASSNLGNEQFF.

CDR3 nucleotides: TGTGCCAGCAGTTCGGCAGTCCAAGAGACCCAGTACTTC. It specifies CASSSAVQETQYF. This chain connects TRBV12-3 or TRBV12-4 to TRBJ2-5; no clear D. Trimming removed 4 bases at V and 1 base at J, with 7 bases between. The CDR3 contains 13 residues.

This clonotype has ten or more counts. The chain joins TRBV12-3 or TRBV12-4 to TRBJ2-1; no definite D call. The better agreement between TRBJ2-5 and the DNA end casts doubt on the J call. This CDR3 region has 11 residues. The CDR3 DNA reads TGTGCCAGCAGTTCAACGGAGACCCAGTACTTC. Protein product: CASSSTETQYF.

This clonotype was observed at least ten times. The gene calls are TRBV10-3 and TRBJ2-1; D may be TRBD2 (6 bases). V lost 4 bases and J 13 bases, leaving 32 bases between the germline ends. This CDR3 has 18 residues. Germline CDR1 ENHRY, CDR2 SYGVKD. As DNA, the CDR3 is TGTGCCATCAGTGGAAAGGGAGGTAGCGGAGGGGACCAAGAGACCCAGTTCTTC. Residues: CAISGKGGSGGDQETQFF.

This clonotype was counted between two and nine times. This chain joins TRBV6-6 and TRBJ1-2; 7 bases agree with TRBD1. CDR3 length: 16 residues. V trimming: 2 bases; J trimming: 8 bases; junction bases outside the gene matches: 14. Per germline, CDR1 MNHNY and CDR2 SVGAGI (reference sequence). CDR3 in amino acids: CASSYRTTLTGMGYTF. DNA of the CDR3: TGTGCCAGCAGTTACCGGACCACTCTGACAGGGATGGGCTACACCTTC.

This clonotype has a count of ten or more. This rearrangement joins TRBV11-3 to TRBJ1-6; TRBD1 agrees at 9 bases. V was clipped by 4 bases and J by 7 bases; unmatched bases: 5. This CDR3 is 15 amino acids long. Germline V gene lookup returns CDR1 SGHNT and CDR2 YENEEA. Here the CDR3 reads CASSSGQGWNSPLHF. DNA for the CDR3: TGTGCCAGCAGCTCCGGACAGGGGTGGAATTCACCCCTCCACTTT. Drawing the rest from reference TRBV11-3 and TRBJ1-6, the complete variable domain is EAGVVQSPRYKIIEKKQPVAFWCNPISGHNTLYWYLQNLGQGPELLIRYENEEAVDDSQLPKDRFSAERLKGVDSTLKIQPAELGDSAVYLCASSSGQGWNSPLHFGNGTRLTVT.

Many counts were recorded for this clonotype. The chain carries TRBV4-1 and TRBJ2-5; TRBD2 matches 7 bases. J was trimmed by 6 bases and V by 3 bases; bases with no gene match: 10. The length of the CDR3 is 15 residues. Germline V gene lookup returns CDR1 MGHRA and CDR2 YSYEKL. CDR3: CASSQTERGGKTQYF. The CDR3 region has the DNA TGCGCCAGCAGCCAGACAGAGCGGGGAGGCAAGACCCAGTACTTC.

This clonotype was seen a handful of times. This may be a read error: a much more frequent sequence differs by one nucleotide. The rearrangement joins TRBV6-1 to TRBJ2-6, with D possibly being TRBD1 (6 bases). The germline V gene has CDR1 MNHNS and CDR2 SASEGT. This CDR3 is built from 9 residues. The CDR3 here is CASSEVRGF. CDR3 in DNA: TGTGCCAGCAGTGAAGTGAGGGGGTTC.

This clonotype was detected ten times or more. This chain joins TRBV6-2 or TRBV6-3 and TRBJ2-1, with D tentatively TRBD1 or TRBD2 (6 bases each). Trimming removed 2 bases at V and 6 bases at J, with 20 bases between. CDR1 is MNHEY and CDR2 is SVGEGT in the germline V gene. This CDR3 is built from 17 residues. Here the CDR3 DNA reads TGTGCCAGCAGTTACACGGAGGGGGGCGCTTCCGGCAATGAGCAGTTCTTC. This encodes CASSYTEGGASGNEQFF.

In this sample, this clonotype turned up a few times. In this CDR3 the conserved last residue, phenylalanine or tryptophan, is missing, so a read error is likely. The V gene is TRBV4-1, the J gene TRBJ2-1; no clear D. The better agreement between TRBJ2-7 and the DNA end casts doubt on the J call. This CDR3 has 13 residues. The germline CDR1 and CDR2 sequences are MGHRA and YSYEKL. The CDR3 sequence: CASSQDMGAGQYV. The CDR3 DNA follows: TGCGCCAGCAGCCAAGACATGGGTGCAGGGCAGTACGTC.

V usage is TRBV3-1 and J usage is TRBJ2-2; 8 bases agree with TRBD2. Trimming cost V 0 bases and J 1 base; bases outside gene matches: 4. Germline CDR1 LGHDT, CDR2 YNNKEL (reference sequence). This CDR3 is built from 17 residues. For the CDR3, the DNA is TGTGCCAGCAGCCAAGATCCCCTAGCGGGGAACACCGGGGAGCTGTTTTTT. Amino acid sequence: CASSQDPLAGNTGELFF.

Within the sample, this clonotype is medium-sized. The chain has TRBV11-3 and TRBJ2-3; weak D call: TRBD2 (5 bases). The CDR3 consists of 14 residues. V lost 3 bases to trimming and J lost 5 bases, with 12 bases between them. Germline CDR1 and CDR2: SGHNT and YENEEA. The CDR3 coding sequence is TGTGCCAGCAGCTTCGTCGGGCGGGTAGATACGCAGTATTTT. It codes for CASSFVGRVDTQYF.

By share, this clonotype counts as medium-sized. The gene calls are TRBV12-3 or TRBV12-4 and TRBJ1-6; a possible D gene is TRBD1 (6 bases). Trimming left V 8 bases short and J 6 bases short, with 14 bases between. The CDR3 loop spans 14 amino acids. The CDR3: CASVLGQINSPLHF. The CDR3 region has the DNA TGTGCCAGCGTCTTAGGACAGATTAATTCACCCCTCCACTTT.

The V gene is TRBV7-2, the J gene TRBJ2-1; D is unresolved. CDR3 length: 13 amino acids. Germline lookup yields CDR1 SGHTA and CDR2 FQGNSA. V lost 2 bases to trimming and J lost 3 bases, with 5 bases between them. The CDR3 spells CASSLMDYNEQFF. The CDR3 nucleotides read TGTGCCAGCAGCTTAATGGACTACAATGAGCAGTTCTTC.

This clonotype is labeled medium-sized. The chain employs TRBV6-1 and TRBJ1-2, with D possibly being TRBD1 (6 bases). There are 14 residues in the CDR3. Trimming pared 2 bases from V and 4 bases from J, leaving 11 bases between. From germline, CDR1 is MNHNS and CDR2 SASEGT. The CDR3 bases are TGTGCCAGCAGTGAACAACAGGGAAGCTATGGCTACACCTTC. Translation gives CASSEQQGSYGYTF.